This TCR beta chain was sequenced in a study of regulatory T cells in long-lasting Graves disease. Study results and caveats: Persistent patients had more shared public clonotypes (around 3,000) than new patients (about 900).

Note on this clonotype: Its cognate antigen is unknown.

Time point specified: newly diagnosed GD, antithyroid drugs for less than 3 months. RNA extracted from PBMCs served as the sequencing template. The CDR3 contains 14 residues. Trimming took 5 bases from V and 5 from J; bases not matched to a gene: 6. Germline V CDR1 and CDR2: SGHVS, FNYEAQ. Investigators prepared the TCR beta libraries by applying iRepertoire HTBI primers and Arm-PCR of CDR3 regions. TCRdb called the multiplex PCR reads again in MiXCR, with one record for every CDR3 protein. The sample includes 350,000 to 450,000 distinct CDR3 sequences, 15% of them seen just once. In addition, the sample was reused for a study of T cells in Graves' hyperthyroidism and ophthalmopathy.

The source was peripheral blood mononuclear cells (PBMCs), collected at new diagnosis, from a patient treated with antithyroid drugs. The receptor comes from a woman between 40 and 50 years old with Graves disease. The V and J genes are TRBV7-6 and TRBJ2-7; 10 bases are shared with TRBD2. DNA for the CDR3: TGTGCCAGCAGCCCCCGACTAGCGGGCAACGAGCAGTACTTC. This translates into CASSPRLAGNEQYF.